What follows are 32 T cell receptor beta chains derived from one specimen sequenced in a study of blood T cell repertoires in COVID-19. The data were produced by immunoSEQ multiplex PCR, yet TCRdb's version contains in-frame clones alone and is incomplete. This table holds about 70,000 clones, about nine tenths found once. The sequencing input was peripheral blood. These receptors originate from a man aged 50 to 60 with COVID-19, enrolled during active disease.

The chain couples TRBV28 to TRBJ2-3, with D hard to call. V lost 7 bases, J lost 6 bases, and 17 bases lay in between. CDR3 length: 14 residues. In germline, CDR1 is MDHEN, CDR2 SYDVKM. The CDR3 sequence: CASIGGFLEDTQYF. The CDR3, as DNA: TGTGCCAGCATAGGCGGCTTTCTTGAGGATACGCAGTATTTT.

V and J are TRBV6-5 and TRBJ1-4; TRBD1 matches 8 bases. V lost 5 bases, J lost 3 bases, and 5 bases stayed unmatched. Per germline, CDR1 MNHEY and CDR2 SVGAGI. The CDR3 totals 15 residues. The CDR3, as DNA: TGTGCCAGCAGTCGCCGCAGGGGGCCTAATGAAAAACTGTTTTTT. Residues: CASSRRRGPNEKLFF.

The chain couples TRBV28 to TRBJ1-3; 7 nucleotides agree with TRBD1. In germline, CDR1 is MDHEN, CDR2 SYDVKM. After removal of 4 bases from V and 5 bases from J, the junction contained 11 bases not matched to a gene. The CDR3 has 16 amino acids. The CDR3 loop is CASSSDRQGGRNTIYF. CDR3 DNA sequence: TGTGCCAGCAGTTCGGACCGACAGGGCGGGAGAAACACCATATATTTT.

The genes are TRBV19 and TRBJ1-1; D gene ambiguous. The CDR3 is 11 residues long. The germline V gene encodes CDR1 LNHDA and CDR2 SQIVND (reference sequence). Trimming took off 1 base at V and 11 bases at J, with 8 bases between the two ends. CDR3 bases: TGTGCCAGTAGTATAGGGAGGGAGGCTTTCTTT. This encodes CASSIGREAFF.

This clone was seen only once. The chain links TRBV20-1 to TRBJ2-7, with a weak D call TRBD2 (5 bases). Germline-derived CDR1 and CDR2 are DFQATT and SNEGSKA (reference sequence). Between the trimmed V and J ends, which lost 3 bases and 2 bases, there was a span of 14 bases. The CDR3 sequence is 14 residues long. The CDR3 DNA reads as TGCAGTGCTAGTGGAGGATCCCACCCCTACGAGCAGTACTTC. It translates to CSASGGSHPYEQYF.

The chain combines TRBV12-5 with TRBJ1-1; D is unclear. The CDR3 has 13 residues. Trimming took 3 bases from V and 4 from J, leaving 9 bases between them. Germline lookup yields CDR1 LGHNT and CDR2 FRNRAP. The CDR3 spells CASGFGVGTEAFF. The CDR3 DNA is TGTGCTAGTGGTTTCGGGGTCGGCACTGAAGCTTTCTTT.

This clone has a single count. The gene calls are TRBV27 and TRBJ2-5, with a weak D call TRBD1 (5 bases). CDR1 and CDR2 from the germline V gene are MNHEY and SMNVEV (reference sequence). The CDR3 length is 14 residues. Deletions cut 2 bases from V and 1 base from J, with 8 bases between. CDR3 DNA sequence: TGTGCCAGCAGTTTAGGTGGGGCCCAAGAGACCCAGTACTTC. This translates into CASSLGGAQETQYF.

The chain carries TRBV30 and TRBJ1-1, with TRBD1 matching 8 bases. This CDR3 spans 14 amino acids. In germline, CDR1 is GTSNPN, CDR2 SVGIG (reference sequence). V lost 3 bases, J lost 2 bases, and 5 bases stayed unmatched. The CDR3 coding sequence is TGTGCCTGGAGCCCGGGACAGGTTAACACTGAAGCTTTCTTT. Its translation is CAWSPGQVNTEAFF.

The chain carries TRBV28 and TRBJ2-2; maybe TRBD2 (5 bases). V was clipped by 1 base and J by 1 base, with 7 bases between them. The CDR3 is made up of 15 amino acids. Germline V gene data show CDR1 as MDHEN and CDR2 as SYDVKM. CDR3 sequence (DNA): TGTGCCAGCAGTTTATATCGGGAGAACACCGGGGAGCTGTTTTTT. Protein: CASSLYRENTGELFF.

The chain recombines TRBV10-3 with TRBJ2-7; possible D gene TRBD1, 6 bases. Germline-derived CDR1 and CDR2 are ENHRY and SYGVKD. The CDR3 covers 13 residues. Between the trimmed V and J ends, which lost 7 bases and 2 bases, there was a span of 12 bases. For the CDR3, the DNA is TGTGCCATCAAAGGGGACAATACCTACGAGCAGTACTTC. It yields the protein CAIKGDNTYEQYF.

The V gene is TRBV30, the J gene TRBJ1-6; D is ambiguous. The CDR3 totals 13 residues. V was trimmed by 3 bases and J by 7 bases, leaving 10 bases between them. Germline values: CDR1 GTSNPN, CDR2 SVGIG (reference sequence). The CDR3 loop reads CAWRLAANSPLHF. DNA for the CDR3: TGTGCCTGGAGACTGGCAGCGAATTCACCCCTCCACTTT. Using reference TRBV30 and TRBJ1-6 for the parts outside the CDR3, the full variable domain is SQTIHQWPATLVQPVGSPLSLECTVEGTSNPNLYWYRQAAGRGLQLLFYSVGIGQISSEVPQNLSASRPQDRQFILSSKKLLLSDSGFYLCAWRLAANSPLHFGNGTRLTVT.

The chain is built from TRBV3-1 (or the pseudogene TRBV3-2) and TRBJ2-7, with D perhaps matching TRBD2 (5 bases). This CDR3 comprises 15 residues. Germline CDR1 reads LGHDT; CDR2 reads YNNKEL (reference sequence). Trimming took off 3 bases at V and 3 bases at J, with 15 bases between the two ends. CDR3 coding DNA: TGTGCCAGCAGCCATTCTAACGAGGGATTCTACGAGCAGTACGTC. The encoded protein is CASSHSNEGFYEQYV.

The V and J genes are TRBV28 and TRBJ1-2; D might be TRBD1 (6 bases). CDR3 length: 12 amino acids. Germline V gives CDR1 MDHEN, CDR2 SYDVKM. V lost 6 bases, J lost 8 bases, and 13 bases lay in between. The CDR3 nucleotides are TGTGCCAGCAGCCTACAACAGGGAGGCTACACCTTC. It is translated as CASSLQQGGYTF.

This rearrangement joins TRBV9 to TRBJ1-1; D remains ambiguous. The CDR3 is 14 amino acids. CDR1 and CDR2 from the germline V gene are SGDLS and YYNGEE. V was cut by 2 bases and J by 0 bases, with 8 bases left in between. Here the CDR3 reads CASSVDLLNTEAFF. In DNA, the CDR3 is TGTGCCAGCAGCGTTGATCTACTGAACACTGAAGCTTTCTTT.

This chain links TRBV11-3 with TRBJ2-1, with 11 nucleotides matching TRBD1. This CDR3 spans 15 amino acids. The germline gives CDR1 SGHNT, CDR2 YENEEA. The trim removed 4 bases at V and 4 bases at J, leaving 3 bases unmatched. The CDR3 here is CASSSGQGGYNEQFF. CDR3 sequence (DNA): TGTGCCAGCAGCTCGGGACAGGGGGGTTACAATGAGCAGTTCTTC.

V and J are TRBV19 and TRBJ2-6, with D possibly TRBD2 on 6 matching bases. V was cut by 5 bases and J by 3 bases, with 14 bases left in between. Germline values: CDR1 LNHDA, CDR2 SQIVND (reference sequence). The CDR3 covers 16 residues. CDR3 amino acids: CASSVIGGIGANVLTF. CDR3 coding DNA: TGTGCCAGTAGTGTCATTGGGGGGATTGGGGCCAACGTCCTGACTTTC.

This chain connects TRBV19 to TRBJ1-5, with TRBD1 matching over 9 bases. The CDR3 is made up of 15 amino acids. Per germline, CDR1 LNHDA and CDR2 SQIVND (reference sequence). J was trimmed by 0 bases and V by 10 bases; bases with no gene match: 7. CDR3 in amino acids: CATGTGSVSNQPQHF. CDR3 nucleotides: TGTGCCACCGGGACAGGGTCCGTTAGCAATCAGCCCCAGCATTTT.

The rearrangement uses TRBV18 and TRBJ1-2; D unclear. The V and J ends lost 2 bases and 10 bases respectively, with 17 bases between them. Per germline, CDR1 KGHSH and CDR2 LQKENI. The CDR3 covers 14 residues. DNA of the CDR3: TGTGCCAGCTCACCAAGGGAGGTAGCTGACGACTACACCTTC. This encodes CASSPREVADDYTF.

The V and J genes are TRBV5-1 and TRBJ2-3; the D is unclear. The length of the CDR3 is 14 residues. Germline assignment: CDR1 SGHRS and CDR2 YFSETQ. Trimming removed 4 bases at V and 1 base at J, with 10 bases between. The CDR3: CASSGATGTDTQYF. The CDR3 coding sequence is TGCGCCAGCAGCGGCGCGACTGGCACAGATACGCAGTATTTT.

The CDR3 sequence is CASSAGTVSNQPQHF. CDR3 nucleotide sequence: TGTGCCAGCAGTGCCGGGACTGTTAGCAATCAGCCCCAGCATTTT. The gene calls are TRBV6-2 or TRBV6-3 and TRBJ1-5; D possibly corresponds to TRBD1 (5 bases). Germline V gene lookup returns CDR1 MNHEY and CDR2 SVGEGT. Trimming cost V 5 bases and J 0 bases, with 11 bases left between them. The CDR3 consists of 15 residues.

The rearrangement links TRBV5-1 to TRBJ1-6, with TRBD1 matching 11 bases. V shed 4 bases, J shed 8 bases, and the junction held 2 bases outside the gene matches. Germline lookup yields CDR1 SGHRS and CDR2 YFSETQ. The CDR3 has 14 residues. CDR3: CASSPGQGDSPLHF. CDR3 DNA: TGCGCCAGCAGCCCGGGACAGGGGGATTCACCCCTCCACTTT.

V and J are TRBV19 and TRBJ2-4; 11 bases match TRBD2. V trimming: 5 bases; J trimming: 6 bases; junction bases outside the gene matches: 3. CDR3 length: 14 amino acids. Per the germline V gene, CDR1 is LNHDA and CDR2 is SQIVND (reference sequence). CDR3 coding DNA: TGTGCCAGTAGTTCCGGGACTAGCGGAAACATTCAGTACTTC. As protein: CASSSGTSGNIQYF.

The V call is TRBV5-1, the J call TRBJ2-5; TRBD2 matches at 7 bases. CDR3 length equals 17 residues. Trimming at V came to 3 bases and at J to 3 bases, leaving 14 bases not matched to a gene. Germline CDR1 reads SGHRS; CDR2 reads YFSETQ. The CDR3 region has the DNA TGCGCCAGCAGCTCGGGGGGAACCTCCCAACCCAAAGAGACCCAGTACTTC. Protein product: CASSSGGTSQPKETQYF.

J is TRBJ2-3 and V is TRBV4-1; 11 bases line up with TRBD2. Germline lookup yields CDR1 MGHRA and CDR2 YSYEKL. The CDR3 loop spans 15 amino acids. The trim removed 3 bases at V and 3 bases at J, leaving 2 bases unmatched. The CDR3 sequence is CASSQRLAGTDTQYF. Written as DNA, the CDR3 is TGCGCCAGCAGCCAGCGACTAGCGGGAACAGATACGCAGTATTTT.

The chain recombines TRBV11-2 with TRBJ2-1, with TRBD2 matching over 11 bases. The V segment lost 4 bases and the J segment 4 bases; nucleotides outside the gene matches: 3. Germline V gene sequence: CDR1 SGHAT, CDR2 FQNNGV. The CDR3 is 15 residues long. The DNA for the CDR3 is TGTGCCAGCAGCTCGACTAGCGGGACATACAATGAGCAGTTCTTC. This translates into CASSSTSGTYNEQFF.

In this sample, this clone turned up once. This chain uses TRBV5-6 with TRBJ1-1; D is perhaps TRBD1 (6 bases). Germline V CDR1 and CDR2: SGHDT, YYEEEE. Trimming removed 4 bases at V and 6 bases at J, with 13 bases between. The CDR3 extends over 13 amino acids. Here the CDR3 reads CASSRLQGPEAFF. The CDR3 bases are TGTGCCAGCAGCCGATTACAGGGACCTGAAGCTTTCTTT.

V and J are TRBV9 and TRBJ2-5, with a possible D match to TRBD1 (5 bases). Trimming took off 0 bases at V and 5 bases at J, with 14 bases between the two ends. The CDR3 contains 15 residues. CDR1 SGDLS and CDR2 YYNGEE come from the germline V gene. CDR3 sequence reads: CASSVAGAPVETQYF. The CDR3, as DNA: TGTGCCAGCAGCGTAGCTGGGGCCCCCGTGGAGACCCAGTACTTC. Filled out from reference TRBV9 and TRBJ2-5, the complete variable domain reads DSGVTQTPKHLITATGQRVTLRCSPRSGDLSVYWYQQSLDQGLQFLIQYYNGEERAKGNILERFSAQQFPDLHSELNLSSLELGDSALYFCASSVAGAPVETQYFGPGTRLLVL.

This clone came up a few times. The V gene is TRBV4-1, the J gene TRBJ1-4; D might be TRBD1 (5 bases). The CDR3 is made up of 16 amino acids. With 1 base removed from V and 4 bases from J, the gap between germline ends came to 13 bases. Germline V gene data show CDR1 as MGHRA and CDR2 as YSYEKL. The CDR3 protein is CASSQGYGGLNEKLFF. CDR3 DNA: TGCGCCAGCAGCCAAGGGTACGGGGGACTTAATGAAAAACTGTTTTTT.

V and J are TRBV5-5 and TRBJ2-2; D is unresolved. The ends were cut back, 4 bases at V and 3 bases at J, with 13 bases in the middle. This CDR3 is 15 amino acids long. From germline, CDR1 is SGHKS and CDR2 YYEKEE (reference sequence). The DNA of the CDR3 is TGTGCCAGCAGCCCCTTCGAACTTTACACCGGGGAGCTGTTTTTT. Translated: CASSPFELYTGELFF.

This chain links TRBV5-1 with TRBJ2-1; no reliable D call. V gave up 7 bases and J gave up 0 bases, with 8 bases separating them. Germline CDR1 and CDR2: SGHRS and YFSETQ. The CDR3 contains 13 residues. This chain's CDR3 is CASSSSSYNEQFF. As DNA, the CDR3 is TGCGCCAGCTCTTCTAGCTCCTACAATGAGCAGTTCTTC.

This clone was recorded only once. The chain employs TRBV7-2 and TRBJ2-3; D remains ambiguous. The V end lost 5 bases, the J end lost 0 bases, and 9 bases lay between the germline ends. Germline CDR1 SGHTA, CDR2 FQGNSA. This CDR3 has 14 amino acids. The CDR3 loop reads CASSEYWSTDTQYF. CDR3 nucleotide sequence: TGTGCCAGCAGCGAGTATTGGAGCACAGATACGCAGTATTTT. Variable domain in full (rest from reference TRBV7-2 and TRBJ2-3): GAGVSQSPSNKVTEKGKDVELRCDPISGHTALYWYRQSLGQGLEFLIYFQGNSAPDKSGLPSDRFSAERTGGSVSTLTIQRTQQEDSAVYLCASSEYWSTDTQYFGPGTRLTVL.

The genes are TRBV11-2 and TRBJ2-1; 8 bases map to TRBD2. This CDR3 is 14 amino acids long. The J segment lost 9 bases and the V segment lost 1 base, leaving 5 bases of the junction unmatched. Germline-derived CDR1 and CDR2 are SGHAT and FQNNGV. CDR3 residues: CASSLVTAGGEQFF. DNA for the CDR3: TGTGCCAGCAGCTTAGTCACGGCGGGGGGTGAGCAGTTCTTC. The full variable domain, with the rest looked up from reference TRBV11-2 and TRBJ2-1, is EAGVAQSPRYKIIEKRQSVAFWCNPISGHATLYWYQQILGQGPKLLIQFQNNGVVDDSQLPKDRFSAERLKGVDSTLKIQPAKLEDSAVYLCASSLVTAGGEQFFGPGTRLTVL.